A selection of T cell receptor beta chains follows, all from one sample in a study of T cell responses to AZD1222 COVID-19 vaccine. Using immunoSEQ multiplex PCR, the repertoire was profiled, and TCRdb retains in-frame clones only, with some absent. The table lists about 160,000 clones, around 94% of them singletons. This sample comprised peripheral blood, obtained 28 days after the second AZD1222 dose. These receptor sequences come from an adult who received the AZD1222 COVID-19 vaccine. Each CDR3 is given with its conserved first and last residue. The D gene is left open where the match is weak. Expanded clones are given a class, and other clones once, few, many or no size at all.

D,J,V,size,DNA,CDR3
TRBD1,TRBJ1-1,TRBV6-6,once,TGTGCCAGCAACCAAGGGGGACAGATGAACACTGAAGCTTTCTTT,CASNQGGQMNTEAFF
.,TRBJ2-7,TRBV7-9,.,TGTGCCAGCAGCGCCAGGGGTCCTCACTACGAGCAGTACTTC,CASSARGPHYEQYF
.,TRBJ1-6,TRBV28,.,TGTGCCAGCAGCAGTAATTCACCCCTCCACTTT,CASSSNSPLHF
TRBD2,TRBJ2-3,TRBV5-1,once,TGCGCCAGCAGCTCCCGACTAGCGGCAGATACGCAGTATTTT,CASSSRLAADTQYF
.,TRBJ1-3,TRBV5-5,.,TGTGCCAGCAGCTTGGGGGTCGTGGCCATGGGCGGCTCTGGAAACACCATATATTTT,CASSLGVVAMGGSGNTIYF
.,TRBJ2-7,TRBV4-3,.,TGCGCCAGCAGCCAAGAAGTAGGCCCCTACGAGCAGTACTTC,CASSQEVGPYEQYF
.,TRBJ1-5,TRBV27,.,TGTGCCAGCAGTTCTTATAGCAATCAGCCCCAGCATTTT,CASSSYSNQPQHF
.,TRBJ2-7,TRBV19,.,TGTGCCAGTAGTTTGAGATCTACCACCTACGAGCAGTACTTC,CASSLRSTTYEQYF
.,TRBJ2-7,TRBV7-9,.,TGTGCCAGCAGCTTAGCGGTAGCCGGGAACTACGAGCAGTACTTC,CASSLAVAGNYEQYF
.,TRBJ1-1,TRBV9,.,TGTGCCAGCAGCGGAGAGGGGTCCCACACTGAAGCTTTCTTT,CASSGEGSHTEAFF
.,TRBJ1-2,TRBV28,.,TGTGCCAGCAGTTTTGGGGGCGGTGGCTACACCTTC,CASSFGGGGYTF
.,TRBJ2-5,TRBV3-1/TRBV3-2,.,TGTGCCAGCAGCCACAGGGTAGGGGAGACCCAGTACTTC,CASSHRVGETQYF
.,TRBJ2-7,TRBV5-1,.,TGCGCCAGCAGCTTAGCGGGCCGGTCCTACGAGCAGTACTTC,CASSLAGRSYEQYF
.,TRBJ1-1,TRBV18,.,TGTGCCAGCTCACCACCGGGGGGGTCGGCGATGAACACTGAAGCTTTCTTT,CASSPPGGSAMNTEAFF
TRBD1,TRBJ2-1,TRBV30,.,TGTGCCTGGAATCGACAGGGTTACAATGAGCAGTTCTTC,CAWNRQGYNEQFF
.,TRBJ2-7,TRBV5-1,.,TGCGCCAGCAGCAGGAACACAGTATCCTACGAGCAGTACTTC,CASSRNTVSYEQYF
.,TRBJ2-2,TRBV7-9,.,TGTGCCAGCAGTCCAGGCGGGGGCCCCACCGGGGAGCTGTTTTTT,CASSPGGGPTGELFF
.,TRBJ1-2,TRBV29-1,.,TGCAGCTCTTTGGGAGCCGGGGAACATGGCTACACCTTC,CSSLGAGEHGYTF
TRBD1,TRBJ1-3,TRBV20-1,.,TGCAGTGCTAGTAGGAGACAGGGGGAAAACACCATATATTTT,CSASRRQGENTIYF
TRBD1,TRBJ2-7,TRBV10-3,.,TGTGCCATCAGCACTCGGACAGGGCTCTCCTACGAGCAGTACTTC,CAISTRTGLSYEQYF
.,TRBJ2-2,TRBV2,.,TGTGCCAGCAGGACGACCGGGGAGCTGTTTTTT,CASRTTGELFF
TRBD1,TRBJ2-2,TRBV9,.,TGTGCCAGCAGCGGAGGGACAGGGAACACCGGGGAGCTGTTTTTT,CASSGGTGNTGELFF
TRBD1,TRBJ2-7,TRBV12-3/TRBV12-4,.,TGTGCCAGCAGTCCAACAGGGGGCGTAGGGCAGTACTTC,CASSPTGGVGQYF
.,TRBJ2-3,TRBV9,.,TGTGCCAGCAGCGTGGGGAGGGGGAGCACAGATACGCAGTATTTT,CASSVGRGSTDTQYF
TRBD1,TRBJ1-2,TRBV28,.,TGTGCCAGCAGTTTTCAGGGGGGGAACTATGGCTACACCTTC,CASSFQGGNYGYTF
TRBD2,TRBJ2-1,TRBV7-8,.,TGTGCCAGCAGCTCCAGGACTAGAAGCTCCTACAATGAGCAGTTCTTC,CASSSRTRSSYNEQFF
.,TRBJ2-3,TRBV15,.,TGTGCCACCAGCAGATCTCGCGGCACAGATACGCAGTATTTT,CATSRSRGTDTQYF
TRBD1,TRBJ1-3,TRBV5-6,.,TGTGCCAGCAGCGACAGGGCTTTGGGAAACACCATATATTTT,CASSDRALGNTIYF
TRBD1,TRBJ1-1,TRBV25-1,.,TGTGCCAGCAGTCATCCTAGGGACAGAAGCACTGAAGCTTTCTTT,CASSHPRDRSTEAFF
.,TRBJ2-1,TRBV11-2,.,TGTGCAGTAAAAGGCGATGAGCAGTTCTTC,CAVKGDEQFF
.,TRBJ1-3,TRBV18,.,TGTGCCAGCTCACCAACTAGAGGGACATCGACCAACACCATATATTTT,CASSPTRGTSTNTIYF
.,TRBJ1-2,TRBV19,.,TGTGCCAGTAGTATGGGGGTTGGTTATGGCTACACCTTC,CASSMGVGYGYTF
.,TRBJ1-4,TRBV30,.,TGTGCCTGGAGTGTTACCTATGAAAAACTGTTTTTT,CAWSVTYEKLFF
.,TRBJ1-1,TRBV5-8,.,TGTGCCAGCAGCCCCGGAGGGGCGATCATGAACACTGAAGCTTTCTTT,CASSPGGAIMNTEAFF
TRBD1,TRBJ1-4,TRBV25-1,.,TGTGCCAGCAGTGAGGAGGGACAGATTAATGAAAAACTGTTTTTT,CASSEEGQINEKLFF
.,TRBJ1-1,TRBV5-1,.,TGCGCCAGCAGCTCGGAGGGGGGGCCGAACACTGAAGCTTTCTTT,CASSSEGGPNTEAFF
TRBD2,TRBJ2-1,TRBV3-1/TRBV3-2,.,TGTGCCAGCAGCCTGAGCGGGAACCCCTACAATGAGCAGTTCTTC,CASSLSGNPYNEQFF
.,TRBJ1-4,TRBV6-5,.,TGTGCCAGCTCGACGGATCTTATGGGGGAAAAACTGTTTTTT,CASSTDLMGEKLFF
.,TRBJ1-5,TRBV28,.,TGTGCCAGCATTGCCTCCGGGGCCCACAGGCAGCCCCAGCATTTT,CASIASGAHRQPQHF
TRBD2,TRBJ2-7,TRBV11-2,.,TGTGCCAGCAGCTTAACTAGCGGGAGTTACGAGCAGTACTTC,CASSLTSGSYEQYF
.,TRBJ1-3,TRBV6-5,.,TGTGCCAGCAGTACTCCCCGGGGGAGCACCATATATTTT,CASSTPRGSTIYF
.,TRBJ2-3,TRBV10-1,.,TGCGCCAGCAGTGAGTCCGGGGCCTCAAGGGGCCCAGATACGCAGTATTTT,CASSESGASRGPDTQYF
.,TRBJ2-1,TRBV6-5,.,TGTGCCAGCAGTTACGGGCGGGTATCCGAGCAGTTCTTC,CASSYGRVSEQFF
.,TRBJ1-2,TRBV1,once,TGCACCAGCAGCAAGGGACGAACCGACTGGAGCTATGGCTACACCTTC,CTSSKGRTDWSYGYTF
.,TRBJ2-1,TRBV20-1,.,TGCAGTGCTTGGACGGGGGAGCAGTTCTTC,CSAWTGEQFF
.,TRBJ2-2,TRBV28,.,TGTGCCAGCAGTTTAATGGGACGCGGGGAGCTGTTTTTT,CASSLMGRGELFF
.,TRBJ2-7,TRBV9,.,TGTGCCAGTCCGGGACTTGCCTACGAGCAGTACTTC,CASPGLAYEQYF
TRBD1,TRBJ2-2,TRBV18,.,TGTGCCAGCTCTCCAACACAGGGGGCCACCGGGGAGCTGTTTTTT,CASSPTQGATGELFF